What follows describes a single TCR beta chain. Its specificity is unknown. Every single patient, without exception, relapsed after autologous stem cell transplantation, and brentuximab vedotin exposure varied. The sample is drawn from a study of PD-1 blockade in classical Hodgkin lymphoma. Study conclusions and caveats: Undefined causes, possibly disease activity or prior therapy, underlie the repertoire differences. Before treatment, complete responders showed about the same diversity as newly diagnosed patients. Diversity in CD4+ TCRs, unlike that measured in CD8+ TCRs, had risen significantly by C4D1. Reported findings placed baseline TCR diversity lower in newly diagnosed patients (compared with healthy donors).

This table comes from immunoSEQ multiplex PCR, and its TCRdb copy is limited to in-frame clones, with some not included. Of approximately 11,000 clones in the sample, over 70% were seen once. CDR1 and CDR2 from the germline V gene are SEHNR and FQNEAQ (reference sequence). Deletions cut 1 base from V and 4 bases from J, with 7 bases between. The CDR3 has 13 residues. The TCR comes from a human donor with classical Hodgkin lymphoma. The chain has TRBV7-9 and TRBJ1-2; D call uncertain. Material: peripheral blood mononuclear cells (PBMCs), obtained before the second cycle of nivolumab. The CDR3, as DNA: TGTGCCAGCAGCTTAGGGCAGACCTATGGCTACACCTTC. Protein: CASSLGQTYGYTF.